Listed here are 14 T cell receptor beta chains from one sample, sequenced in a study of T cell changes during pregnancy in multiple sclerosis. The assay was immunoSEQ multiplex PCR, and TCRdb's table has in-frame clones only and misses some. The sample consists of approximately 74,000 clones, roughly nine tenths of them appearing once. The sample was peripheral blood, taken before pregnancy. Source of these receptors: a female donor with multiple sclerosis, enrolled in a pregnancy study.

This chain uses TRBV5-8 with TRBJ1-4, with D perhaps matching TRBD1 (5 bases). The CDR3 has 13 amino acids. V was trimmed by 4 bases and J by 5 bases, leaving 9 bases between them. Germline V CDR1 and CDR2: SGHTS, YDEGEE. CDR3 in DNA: TGTGCCAGCAGCAGAAACAGGAATGAAAAACTGTTTTTT. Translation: CASSRNRNEKLFF.

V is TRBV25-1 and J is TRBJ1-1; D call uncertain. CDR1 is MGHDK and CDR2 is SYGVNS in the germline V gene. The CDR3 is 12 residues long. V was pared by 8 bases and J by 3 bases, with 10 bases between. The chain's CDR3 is CASGEAYTEAFF. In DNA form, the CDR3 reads TGTGCCAGCGGGGAGGCTTACACTGAAGCTTTCTTT.

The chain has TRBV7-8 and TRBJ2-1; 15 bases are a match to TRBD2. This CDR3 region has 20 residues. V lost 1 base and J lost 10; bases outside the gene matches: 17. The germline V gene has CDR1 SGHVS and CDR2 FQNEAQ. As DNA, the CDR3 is TGTGCCAGCAGCTTAGACGACAGAGCCGGGACTAGCGGGGGGCAGGGGGAGCAGTTCTTC. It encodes CASSLDDRAGTSGGQGEQFF.

The CDR3 region is CATRGTGDEKLFF. Here the CDR3 DNA reads TGTGCCACCCGCGGGACAGGGGATGAAAAACTGTTTTTT. The chain employs TRBV15 and TRBJ1-4, with 10 bases lining up with TRBD1. Germline CDR1 and CDR2: LNHNV and YYDKDF (reference sequence). V was pared by 8 bases and J by 6 bases, with 3 bases of the junction left unmatched. The CDR3 has 13 amino acids.

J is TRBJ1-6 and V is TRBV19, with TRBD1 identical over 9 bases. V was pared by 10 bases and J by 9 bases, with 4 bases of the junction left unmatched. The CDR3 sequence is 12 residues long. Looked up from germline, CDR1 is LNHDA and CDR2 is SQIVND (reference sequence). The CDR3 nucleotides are TGTGCCATAGGGACAGGGAGTTCACCCCTCCACTTT. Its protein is CAIGTGSSPLHF.

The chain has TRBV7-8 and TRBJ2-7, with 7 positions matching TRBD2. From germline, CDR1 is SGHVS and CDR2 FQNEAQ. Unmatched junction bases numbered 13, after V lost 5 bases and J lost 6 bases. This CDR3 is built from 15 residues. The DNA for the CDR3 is TGTGCCAGCAGCCTAAGCGGGATTCTCAGGAGCGAGCAGTACTTC. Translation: CASSLSGILRSEQYF.

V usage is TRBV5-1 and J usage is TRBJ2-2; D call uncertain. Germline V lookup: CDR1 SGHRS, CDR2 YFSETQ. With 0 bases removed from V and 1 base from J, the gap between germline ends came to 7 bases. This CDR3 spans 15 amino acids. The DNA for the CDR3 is TGCGCCAGCAGCTTGGCCCGAGGGAACACCGGGGAGCTGTTTTTT. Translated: CASSLARGNTGELFF.

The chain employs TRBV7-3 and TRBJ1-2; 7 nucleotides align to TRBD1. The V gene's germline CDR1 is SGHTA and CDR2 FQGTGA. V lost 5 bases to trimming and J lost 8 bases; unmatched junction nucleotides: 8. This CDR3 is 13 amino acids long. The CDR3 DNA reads TGTGCCAGCAGCAAAACTGAGGGGGCCGGCTACACCTTC. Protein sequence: CASSKTEGAGYTF.

The CDR3 here is CASSLAGAETQYF. The CDR3 region has the DNA TGTGCCAGCAGTTTAGCGGGAGCGGAGACCCAGTACTTC. The V gene is TRBV27, the J gene TRBJ2-5, with 7 positions matching TRBD2. V lost 2 bases, J lost 5 bases, and 2 bases stayed unmatched. CDR1 is MNHEY, CDR2 SMNVEV, per germline (reference sequence). The CDR3 loop spans 13 amino acids.

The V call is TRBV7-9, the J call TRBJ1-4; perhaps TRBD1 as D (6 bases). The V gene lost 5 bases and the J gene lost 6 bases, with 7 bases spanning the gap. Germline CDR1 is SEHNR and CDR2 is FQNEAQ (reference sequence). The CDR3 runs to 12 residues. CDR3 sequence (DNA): TGTGCCAGCAGCCCAGGGGATGAAAAACTGTTTTTT. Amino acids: CASSPGDEKLFF.

The CDR3 spells CASSPGLAGKETQYF. CDR3 nucleotide sequence: TGCGCCAGCAGCCCGGGACTAGCGGGAAAAGAGACCCAGTACTTC. The chain recombines TRBV5-1 with TRBJ2-5; 13 positions match TRBD2. The CDR3 spans 15 residues. Germline V CDR1 and CDR2: SGHRS, YFSETQ. Trimming at V came to 4 bases and at J to 3 bases, leaving 3 bases not matched to a gene. Full variable domain (missing parts from reference TRBV5-1 and TRBJ2-5): KAGVTQTPRYLIKTRGQQVTLSCSPISGHRSVSWYQQTPGQGLQFLFEYFSETQRNKGNFPGRFSGRQFSNSRSEMNVSTLELGDSALYLCASSPGLAGKETQYFGPGTRLLVL.

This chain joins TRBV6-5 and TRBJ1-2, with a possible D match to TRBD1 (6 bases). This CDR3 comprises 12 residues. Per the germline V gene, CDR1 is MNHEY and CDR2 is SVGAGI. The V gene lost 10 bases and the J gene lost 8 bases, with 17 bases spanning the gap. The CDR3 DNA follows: TGTGCCACGAGGGGGGCGGGAGGGGGCTACACCTTC. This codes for CATRGAGGGYTF.

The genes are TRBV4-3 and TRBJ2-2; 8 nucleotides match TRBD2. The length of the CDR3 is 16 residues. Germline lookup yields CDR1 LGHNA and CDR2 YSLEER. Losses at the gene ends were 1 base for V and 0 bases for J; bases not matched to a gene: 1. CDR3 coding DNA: TGCGCCAGCAGCCAAGGCGGGGGGTCGAACACCGGGGAGCTGTTTTTT. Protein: CASSQGGGSNTGELFF.

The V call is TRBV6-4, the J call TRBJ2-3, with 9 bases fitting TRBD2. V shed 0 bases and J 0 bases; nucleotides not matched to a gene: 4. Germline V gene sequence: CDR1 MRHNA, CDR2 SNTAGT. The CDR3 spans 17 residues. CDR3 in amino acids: CASSDSPTSGSTDTQYF. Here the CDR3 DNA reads TGTGCCAGCAGTGACTCTCCCACTAGCGGGAGCACAGATACGCAGTATTTT.